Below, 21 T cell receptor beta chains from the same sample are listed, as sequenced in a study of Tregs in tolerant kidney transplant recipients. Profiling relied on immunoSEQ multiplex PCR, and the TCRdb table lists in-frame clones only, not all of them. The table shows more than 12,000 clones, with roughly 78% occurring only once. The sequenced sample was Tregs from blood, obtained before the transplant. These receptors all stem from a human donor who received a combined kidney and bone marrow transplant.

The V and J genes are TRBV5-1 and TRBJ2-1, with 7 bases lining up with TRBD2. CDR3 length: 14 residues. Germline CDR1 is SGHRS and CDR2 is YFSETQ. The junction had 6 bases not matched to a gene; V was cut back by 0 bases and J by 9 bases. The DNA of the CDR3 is TGCGCCAGCAGCTTGGCCCTGGGGGAGGGTGAGCAGTTCTTC. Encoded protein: CASSLALGEGEQFF. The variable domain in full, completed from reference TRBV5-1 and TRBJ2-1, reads KAGVTQTPRYLIKTRGQQVTLSCSPISGHRSVSWYQQTPGQGLQFLFEYFSETQRNKGNFPGRFSGRQFSNSRSEMNVSTLELGDSALYLCASSLALGEGEQFFGPGTRLTVL.

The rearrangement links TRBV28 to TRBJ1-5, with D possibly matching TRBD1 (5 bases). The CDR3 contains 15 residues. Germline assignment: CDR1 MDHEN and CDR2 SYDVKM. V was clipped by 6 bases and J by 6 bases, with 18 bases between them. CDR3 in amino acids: CASSPRGTGFQPQHF. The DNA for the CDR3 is TGTGCCAGCAGCCCACGGGGGACGGGGTTTCAGCCCCAGCATTTT.

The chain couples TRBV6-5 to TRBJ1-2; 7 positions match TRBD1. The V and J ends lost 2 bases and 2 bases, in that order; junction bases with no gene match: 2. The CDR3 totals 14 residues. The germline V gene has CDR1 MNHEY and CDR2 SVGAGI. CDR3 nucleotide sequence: TGTGCCAGCAGTTACCGGACAGGAAACTATGGCTACACCTTC. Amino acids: CASSYRTGNYGYTF.

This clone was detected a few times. Written as DNA, the CDR3 is TGTGCCAGCAGCCTCCAGGCCCGGTCACCCCTCCACTTT. It encodes CASSLQARSPLHF. The chain combines TRBV6-6 with TRBJ1-6; D gene ambiguous. Per the germline V gene, CDR1 is MNHNY and CDR2 is SVGAGI (reference sequence). Trimming removed 6 bases from V and 10 bases from J, with 13 bases in between. The CDR3 totals 13 residues.

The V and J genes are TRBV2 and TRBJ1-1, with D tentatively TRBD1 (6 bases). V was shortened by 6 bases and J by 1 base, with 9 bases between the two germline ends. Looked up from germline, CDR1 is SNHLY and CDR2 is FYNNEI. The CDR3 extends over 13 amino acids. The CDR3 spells CASSGDTNTEAFF. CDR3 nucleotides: TGTGCCAGCAGCGGGGACACGAACACTGAAGCTTTCTTT.

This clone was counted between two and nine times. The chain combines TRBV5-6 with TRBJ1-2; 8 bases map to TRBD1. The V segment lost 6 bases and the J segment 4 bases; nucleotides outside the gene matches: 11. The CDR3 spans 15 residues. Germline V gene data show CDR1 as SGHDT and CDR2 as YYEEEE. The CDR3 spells CASNRQGPVVYGYTF. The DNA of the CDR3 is TGTGCCAGCAACCGACAGGGGCCCGTGGTCTATGGCTACACCTTC. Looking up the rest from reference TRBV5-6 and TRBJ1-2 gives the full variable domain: DAGVTQSPTHLIKTRGQQVTLRCSPKSGHDTVSWYQQALGQGPQFIFQYYEEEERQRGNFPDRFSGHQFPNYSSELNVNALLLGDSALYLCASNRQGPVVYGYTFGSGTRLTVV.

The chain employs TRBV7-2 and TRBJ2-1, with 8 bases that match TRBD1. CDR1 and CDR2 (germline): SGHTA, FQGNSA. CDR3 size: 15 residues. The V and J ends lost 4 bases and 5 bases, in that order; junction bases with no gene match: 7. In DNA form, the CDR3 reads TGTGCCAGCAGCTCCGAACAGGGGGGCCACAATGAGCAGTTCTTC. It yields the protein CASSSEQGGHNEQFF.

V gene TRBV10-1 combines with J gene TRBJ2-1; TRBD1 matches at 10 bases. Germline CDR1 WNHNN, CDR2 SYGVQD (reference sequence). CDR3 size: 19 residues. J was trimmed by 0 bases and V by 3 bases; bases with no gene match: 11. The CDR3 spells CASSDPGTGAKSSYNEQFF. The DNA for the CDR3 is TGCGCCAGCAGTGACCCCGGGACAGGGGCAAAGAGCTCCTACAATGAGCAGTTCTTC.

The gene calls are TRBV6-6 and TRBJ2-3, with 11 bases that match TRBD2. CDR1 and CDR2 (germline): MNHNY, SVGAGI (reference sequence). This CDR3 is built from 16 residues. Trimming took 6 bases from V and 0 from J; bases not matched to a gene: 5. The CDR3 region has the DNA TGTGCCAGCAGGGCTAGCGGGGGGTTTAGCACAGATACGCAGTATTTT. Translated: CASRASGGFSTDTQYF.

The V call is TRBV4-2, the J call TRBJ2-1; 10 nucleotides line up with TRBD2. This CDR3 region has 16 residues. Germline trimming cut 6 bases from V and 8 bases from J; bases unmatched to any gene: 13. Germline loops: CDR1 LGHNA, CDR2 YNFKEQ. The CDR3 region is CASRRSVGSGGDEQFF. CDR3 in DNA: TGTGCCAGCAGGCGAAGCGTCGGGAGCGGGGGGGATGAGCAGTTCTTC.

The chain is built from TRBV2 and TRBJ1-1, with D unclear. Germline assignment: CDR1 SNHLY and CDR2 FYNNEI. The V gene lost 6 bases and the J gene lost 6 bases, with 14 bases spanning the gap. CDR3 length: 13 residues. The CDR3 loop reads CASSPREVSEAFF. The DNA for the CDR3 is TGTGCCAGCAGCCCACGGGAAGTATCTGAAGCTTTCTTT.

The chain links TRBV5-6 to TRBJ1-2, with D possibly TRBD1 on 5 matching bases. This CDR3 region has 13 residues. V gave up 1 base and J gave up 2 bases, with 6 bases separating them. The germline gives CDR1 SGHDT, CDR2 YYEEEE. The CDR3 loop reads CASSLRGNYGYTF. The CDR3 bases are TGTGCCAGCAGCTTGCGGGGGAACTATGGCTACACCTTC.

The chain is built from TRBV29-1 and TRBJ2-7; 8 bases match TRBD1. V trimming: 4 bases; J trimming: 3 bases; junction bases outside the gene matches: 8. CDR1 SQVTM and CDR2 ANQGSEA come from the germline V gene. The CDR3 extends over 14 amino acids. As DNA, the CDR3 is TGCAGCGTTGGACTAGGACAGGGTCGCTACGAGCAGTACTTC. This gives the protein CSVGLGQGRYEQYF.

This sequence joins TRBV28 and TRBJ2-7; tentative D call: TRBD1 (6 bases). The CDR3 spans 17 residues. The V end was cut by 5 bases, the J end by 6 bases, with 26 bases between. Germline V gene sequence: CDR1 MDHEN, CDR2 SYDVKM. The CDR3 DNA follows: TGTGCCAGCAGTCTAAATACAGGGCGTATAGGAGTGAGCGAGCAGTACTTC. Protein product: CASSLNTGRIGVSEQYF.

The CDR3 nucleotides are TGTGCCAGCACTGACCCCCCGGGACAGGGGAGGTACGAGCAGTACTTC. It translates to CASTDPPGQGRYEQYF. The chain is built from TRBV2 and TRBJ2-7, with 10 nucleotides matching TRBD1. CDR1 and CDR2 (germline): SNHLY, FYNNEI. With 7 bases clipped from V and 4 bases from J, the junction kept 13 bases outside the gene matches. CDR3 length equals 16 residues.

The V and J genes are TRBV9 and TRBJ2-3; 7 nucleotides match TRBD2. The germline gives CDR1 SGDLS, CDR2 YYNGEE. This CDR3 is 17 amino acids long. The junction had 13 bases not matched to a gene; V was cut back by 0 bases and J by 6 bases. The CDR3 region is CASSVEMAGAPGDTQYF. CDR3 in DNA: TGTGCCAGCAGCGTAGAGATGGCGGGAGCTCCAGGGGATACGCAGTATTTT.

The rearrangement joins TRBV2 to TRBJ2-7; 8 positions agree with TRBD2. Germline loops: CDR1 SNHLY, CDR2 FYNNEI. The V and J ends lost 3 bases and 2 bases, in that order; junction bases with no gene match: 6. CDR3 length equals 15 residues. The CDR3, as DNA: TGTGCCAGCAGTGAGGCGGGGGGAATCGCCTACGAGCAGTACTTC. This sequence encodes CASSEAGGIAYEQYF.

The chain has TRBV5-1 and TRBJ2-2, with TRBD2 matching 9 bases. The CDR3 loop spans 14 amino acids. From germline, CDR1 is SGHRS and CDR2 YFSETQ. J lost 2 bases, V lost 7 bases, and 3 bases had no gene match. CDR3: CASQRGANTGELFF. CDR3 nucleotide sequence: TGCGCCAGCCAGCGGGGGGCTAACACCGGGGAGCTGTTTTTT.

In nucleotides, the CDR3 is TGTGCCAGCAGCCTCTTGCAGGGAGGAGGCTACACCTTC. Amino acid sequence: CASSLLQGGGYTF. The genes are TRBV16 and TRBJ1-2; perhaps TRBD1 as D (5 bases). With 4 bases removed from V and 8 bases from J, the gap between germline ends came to 14 bases. The CDR3 has 13 residues. CDR1 is KGHSY and CDR2 is FQNENV in the germline V gene.

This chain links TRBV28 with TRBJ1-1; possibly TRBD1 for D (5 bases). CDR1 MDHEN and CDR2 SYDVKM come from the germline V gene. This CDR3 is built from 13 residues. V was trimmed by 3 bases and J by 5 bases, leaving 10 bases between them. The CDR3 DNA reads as TGTGCCAGCAGTTTCCCGGGACTTACTGAAGCTTTCTTT. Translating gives CASSFPGLTEAFF.

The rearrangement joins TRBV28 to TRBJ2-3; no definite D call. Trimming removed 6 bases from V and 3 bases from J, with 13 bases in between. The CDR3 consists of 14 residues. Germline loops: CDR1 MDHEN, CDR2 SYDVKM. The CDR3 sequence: CASSRLRRTDTQYF. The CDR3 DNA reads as TGTGCCAGCAGCCGACTTCGTAGAACAGATACGCAGTATTTT.